Below, one T cell receptor beta chain is given with its context. The data originate from a study of cytomegalovirus exposure and HLA in healthy donors. A multiplex PCR was run with 60 Vbeta primers and 13 Jbeta primers. Clones were read by immunoSEQ multiplex PCR, and TCRdb kept only the in-frame ones, dropping some. Of around 64,000 clones in the sample, 85% are singletons; the top ten hold 9.5% to 12%. V dropped 4 bases and J dropped 6; count of bases not matched to a gene: 9. Germline V gene sequence: CDR1 SQVTM, CDR2 ANQGSEA. The CDR3 covers 13 residues. The rearrangement joins TRBV29-1 to TRBJ2-7, with 7 bases fitting TRBD1. Sequencing was done on a sample of PBMCs. The clonotype originates from a female donor in good health and CMV-seronegative. The CDR3 region is CSVAGQESSEQYF. The CDR3 nucleotides are TGCAGCGTTGCTGGACAGGAGAGTTCCGAGCAGTACTTC.